A single T cell receptor beta chain is shown here with its context. Its antigen is unknown. This record comes from a study of vaccination and CD4 T cells after COVID-19. On the study more broadly: Four females and six males made up the convalescents, with two Hispanic.

The treatment denotes: roughly 10-day PBMC culture with coronavirus spike peptide pools or control peptides (ViraFEST assay). Before TCRs were sequenced, ViraFEST expanded antigen-specific T cells with peptide pools. Positivity by PCR occurred from March to December 2020, a period that predated US Alpha, Beta and Delta variants. The study, taken as a whole, reports: Convalescent patients displayed spike mono-reactivity in 304 of 307 vaccine-specific clones.

The V end was cut by 4 bases, the J end by 0 bases, with 10 bases between. The CDR3 totals 14 residues. The germline CDR1 and CDR2 sequences are KGHSH and LQKENI. Cultured CD4+ T cells had their DNA profiled by the Oncomine TCR Beta short-read assay. TCRdb processed the PCR reads anew with MiXCR; each CDR3 protein has one entry. This repertoire shows some 15,000 distinct CDR3 sequences, about 60% found once; its top ten account for about 12%. The sequence was obtained from a human donor who had recovered from COVID-19. The chain combines TRBV18 with TRBJ2-7, with D maybe TRBD2 (6 bases). Sequenced input: CD4+ T cells from blood, cultured in vitro. The CDR3 nucleotides are TGTGCCAGCTCACTAGCGGATAGCTCCTACGAGCAGTACTTC. It is translated as CASSLADSSYEQYF.